This TCR beta chain was observed in a study of cytomegalovirus exposure and HLA in healthy donors listed by TCRdb under 2017. Regarding the complete study: According to an earlier analysis of 587 of the donors, about 180 million T cells yielded 117 million unique TCR beta sequences and around 300 Gb of sequence data. Roughly 320 gigabases of sequencing data and approximately 92 million unique TCR sequences made up an early release that covered 500 to 650 HLA-typed donors. Of the 398 genotyped donors, approximately 82% fell in the genetic ancestry cluster associated with self-reported Caucasian donors. The aim of the study was to test whether cataloging public T cell receptors could identify signatures of past pathogen exposure. The study profiled the T cell repertoires of under 850 subjects by immunosequencing and related them to cytomegalovirus serostatus. Along with the approximately 700-subject first cohort, a separate validation cohort of some 130 different subjects was used. To predict cytomegalovirus infection status, the study brought together high-throughput TCR immunosequencing, statistical association of individual TCRs with disease status, and machine learning. In a later analysis, previously published TCR beta repertoires from 550 to 700 donors were re-analyzed and high-resolution HLA genotyping was added so that TCR occurrence patterns could be studied. In the later analysis, no new phenotypic data were used to find candidate immune exposures; instead, reliance was placed on TCR beta sequences and their occurrence across donors. An earlier analysis of a few hundred of the donors applied high-throughput TCR beta sequencing to assess whether each TCR beta V gene segment acted as functional or pseudogenic. Alongside the repertoire data, information on donor age, sex, ethnicity and CMV serostatus was compiled. In a later genetic analysis, genome-wide SNP genotypes for about 65% of the roughly 670 donors were used, and that subset was treated as a discovery cohort. All discovery cohort repertoires had been generated using a single sequencing platform. HLA typing included class I and class II loci at four-digit resolution. The number of typed donors differed by locus: about 620-640 for A, B, C, DRB1 and DQB1; 500 to 550 for DQA1; some 610 for DPA1; and 450 to 480 for DPB1. Because of strong linkage in the cohort, five DR-DQ haplotypes were treated as single units for association and clustering. Across approximately 400 genotyped donors of the cohort, an average of about 250,000 unique TCR beta nucleotide sequences per donor were sequenced, and roughly a sixth of those sequences were non-productive.

The junction shows trimming of 8 bases on V and 0 bases on J, plus 10 bases between the germline ends. CDR1 and CDR2, per the germline V gene, are MNHEY and SVGAGI. The CDR3 has 14 amino acids, counting the end cysteine and phenylalanine. Only the CDR3 part of the read is kept: 42 bases, read in frame from the first base. The protocol used for the library was the immunoSEQ multiplex PCR assay. For the multiplex PCR, a mixture combining 60 forward primers for TCR Vbeta segments and 13 reverse primers for TCR Jbeta segments was used. A multiplex PCR assay on genomic DNA amplified the CDR3 region of rearranged TCR beta genes. On the Illumina HiSeq System, the amplified TCR beta libraries were sequenced as 87-base-pair reads. In the source study's methods: A later analysis counted about 76 million unique TCR beta chains across the approximately 700 repertoires, and some 11 million of these chains were shared by at least two donors. Raw reads were error-corrected and collapsed into unique sequences with a nearest-neighbor algorithm that merged closely related sequences to remove PCR and sequencing errors. CDR3 sequences were aligned to IMGT reference sequences to assign V, D and J gene segments. Each retained sequence needed at least a six-nucleotide match to both a V gene segment and a J gene segment. Rearrangements were classified as productive when the CDR3 lacked stop codons and remained in frame with V and J, and all other rearrangements were classified as non-productive. Following IMGT convention, CDR3 was defined as the stretch from the second conserved V-encoded cysteine to the conserved J-encoded phenylalanine. The earlier analysis of 587 of the donors excluded sequences that lacked an unambiguous match to a single V gene segment. In an earlier analysis of approximately 550 of the donors, V segments were called functional above 56.7% productive rearrangements and were called segregating when the between-donor standard deviation exceeded 5%. To diagnose cytomegalovirus status from the catalog of TCR beta chain sequences, a statistical classification framework was built. V and J gene assignment, in a later analysis, came from comparing TCR nucleotide sequences with IMGT/GENE-DB human TR gene sequences. In a later analysis, CDR3 sequences and most-parsimonious VDJ recombination scenarios were assigned using the TCRdist pipeline. In a later analysis, each TCR beta chain was defined by its CDR3 amino acid sequence together with its V-gene family, and reads without a unique V-gene family were excluded. A later analysis removed several hundred highly shared, low-generation-probability nucleotide sequences to deal with suspected cross-contamination and a sequencing artifact. A later analysis calculated a clonal expansion index for each public chain from normalized within-repertoire ranks of inferred template counts. In a later analysis, generation probabilities were computed with a VDJ recombination model fitted to out-of-frame rearrangements, and the resulting probabilities were checked against IGoR. In a later analysis, TCR-TCR, TCR-HLA and TCR-CMV co-occurrence was scored with hypergeometric tests, and a repertoire-size bias correction was applied to TCR pairs. A later analysis estimated false discovery rates by permuting HLA or CMV assignments 20 times. In a later analysis, co-occurring TCRs were grouped using DBSCAN, and TCRdist sequence similarity was added for clustering within HLA-allele-positive subsets. Repertoires with fewer than 30,000 or more than 120,000 public chains were left out of co-occurrence clustering, as were four to six repertoires with anomalous nucleotide sharing. Not all clones reach the TCRdb copy of this immuneACCESS table, which keeps in-frame sequences only. Checked studies attribute under half of the gap to unresolved V genes and leave the rest unexplained. The D gene and trimming were derived from the DNA, and the V and J assignments and clone size from that table. The sample table shows approximately 100,000 clones, and approximately 80% are seen once. The ten biggest clones cover 9.5% to 12% of the sample.

Study-wide findings and limitations: According to a later analysis, most CMV-associated TCR beta chains appeared to be HLA-restricted, and the HLA associations seemed to be driven largely by CMV exposure. The earlier analysis of 587 of the donors excluded approximately 17 rarely observed V segments, including chromosome 9 orphons, because counts were too low. Assigning TCR associations to individual alleles was difficult when HLA alleles, especially DR and DQ, strongly co-occurred. The classifier was reported to diagnose cytomegalovirus status with high specificity and sensitivity in both the original cohort and the validation cohort. According to a later analysis, parvovirus B19, influenza, CMV and Epstein-Barr virus appeared linked to several top co-occurrence clusters. Correlated functional status among segregating V segments might reflect linkage disequilibrium, but an unknown experimental factor could not be ruled out. Broadly in line with IMGT annotations, most TCR beta V segments showed up in productive rearrangements about 87% or about 30% of the time in an earlier analysis of several hundred of the donors. Because the 87-base-pair reads could not distinguish some IMGT-functional V segments, including TRBV6-2 and TRBV6-3, those segments were excluded. In a later analysis, HLA-associated TCR beta chains were found to be more clonally expanded and to have lower generation probabilities than equally common non-associated chains. A group of highly shared sequence variants was considered likely to be a technical artifact of the sequencing pipeline. Because HLA typing was unavailable for some donors at each locus, only the typed subset was used in association tests. Most TCR sequences were seen in very few donors, while some public TCRs were found in many individuals. A later analysis found that TCR association rates varied across HLA loci, with DRB1 alleles showing the most associated TCRs and HLA-C alleles the fewest. In this cohort, only TCR beta chains were sequenced, and detectable features were limited by the absence of alpha or paired-chain data. The authors suggested that the approach could potentially be extended to other disease states and immunological phenotypes. In a later genetic analysis, a missense DCLRE1C variant was associated with V-gene and J-gene trimming of TCR beta chains, and the association was replicated in an independent cohort. Immune exposure information for the cohort was limited to CMV serostatus. The presence/absence analyses assumed that sequencing depth was roughly uniform across donors, and that assumption may not be true. A few of the identified cytomegalovirus-associated TCR beta chains were confirmed in vitro to be specific for cytomegalovirus antigens. A total of fewer than 200 TCR beta chains were listed by the study as associated with cytomegalovirus. At a false discovery rate of 0.05, a later analysis linked 15,000 to 20,000 TCR beta sequences to specific HLA alleles. Compared with the roughly 720-donor mean, donors in an Asian-associated ancestry cluster had fewer N-insertions in productive TCRs, according to a later genetic analysis. A further reported finding was that TCR beta sequences accurately predicted the HLA-A and HLA-B alleles for most subjects in the first cohort.

The cohort comprised some 700 healthy bone marrow donors. All cohort members were sampled while nominally healthy, although unrecorded immune exposures were likely present. The donor tested CMV seropositive, placing the donor among the roughly 300 seropositive members of the cohort. Each donor provided a peripheral blood sample, and peripheral blood mononuclear cells were used for TCR beta sequencing. Genomic DNA extraction from the blood cell samples was performed with the Qiagen DNeasy Blood Extraction Kit. This clone was counted only a few times. Its antigen remains undetermined. Base quality data are lacking; no much larger clone is found one base away.

The rearranged segments are TRBV6-5 and TRBJ1-4, and possibly TRBD1, on 5 matching bases. The origin of this receptor is a man aged 35 to 55 in good health and CMV-seropositive. Material for sequencing was PBMCs. The encoded CDR3 is CASERGATNEKLFF. The DNA sequence is as follows: TGTGCCAGCGAAAGGGGTGCAACTAATGAAAAACTGTTTTTT.